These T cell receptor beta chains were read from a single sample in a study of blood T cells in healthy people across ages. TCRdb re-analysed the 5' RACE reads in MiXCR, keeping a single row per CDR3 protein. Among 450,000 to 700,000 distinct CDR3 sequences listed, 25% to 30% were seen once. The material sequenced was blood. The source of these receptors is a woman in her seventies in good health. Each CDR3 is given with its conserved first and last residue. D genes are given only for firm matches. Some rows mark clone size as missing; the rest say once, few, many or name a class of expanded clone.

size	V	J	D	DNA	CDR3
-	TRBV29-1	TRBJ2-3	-	TGCAGCGTTGAAGTGGTAGCATCAGATACGCAGTATTTT	CSVEVVASDTQYF
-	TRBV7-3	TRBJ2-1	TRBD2	TGTGCCAGCAGCTTGTTTGGGGGGGCCTACAATGAGCAGTTCTTC	CASSLFGGAYNEQFF
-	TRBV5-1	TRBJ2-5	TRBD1	TGCGCCAGCAGCCTGGGGACAGCACCCTTCAGGGAGACCCAGTACTTC	CASSLGTAPFRETQYF
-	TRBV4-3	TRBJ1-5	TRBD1	TGCGCCAGCAGCCAAGAGCTGGGACAGGGGAATCAGCCCCAGCATTTT	CASSQELGQGNQPQHF
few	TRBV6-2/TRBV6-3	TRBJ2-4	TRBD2	TGTGCCAGCAGTTACGGCGGGGGGGCCGGAGAAAACATTCAGTACTTC	CASSYGGGAGENIQYF
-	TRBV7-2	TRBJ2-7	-	TGTGCCAGCAGCTTAGATTCGGCGGCAGCTTACTTC	CASSLDSAAAYF
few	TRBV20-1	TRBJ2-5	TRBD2	TGCAGTGCTAGAGATCTGGCTAGCGGGAACTACGAGCAGTGCTTC	CSARDLASGNYEQCF
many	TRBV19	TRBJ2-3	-	TGTGCCAGTGAAGGGGATACGCAGTATTTT	CASEGDTQYF
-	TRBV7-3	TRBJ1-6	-	TGTGCCAGCAGCTTAATATCGAGGGGAAATTCACCCCTCCACTTT	CASSLISRGNSPLHF
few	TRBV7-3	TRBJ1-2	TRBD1	TGTGCCAGCAGCTTGGACAGGGGTTATAACTATGGCTACACCTTC	CASSLDRGYNYGYTF
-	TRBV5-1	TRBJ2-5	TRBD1	TGCGCCAGCAGAGCGGACAGGGGCCGGGAGACCCAGTACTTC	CASRADRGRETQYF
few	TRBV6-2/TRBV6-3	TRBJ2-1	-	TGTGCCAGCAGTTACTTAGCGGTTAATGAGCAGTTCTTC	CASSYLAVNEQFF
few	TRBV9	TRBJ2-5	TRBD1	TGTGCCAGCAGCGTAGGCGACAGGGCGAAAGAAGAGACCCAGTACTTC	CASSVGDRAKEETQYF
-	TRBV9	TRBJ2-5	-	TGTGCCAGCAGCGTAAGGACTGGGAAGGGGACCCAGTACTTC	CASSVRTGKGTQYF
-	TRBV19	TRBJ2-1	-	TGTGCCAGTACTATGGGGGATCGGAATGAGCAGTTCTTC	CASTMGDRNEQFF
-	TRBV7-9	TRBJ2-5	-	TGTGCCAGCAGCTTAGCTCTGACTGTTCAAGAGACCCAGTACTTC	CASSLALTVQETQYF
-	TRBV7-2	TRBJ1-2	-	TGTGCCAGCAGCACGCCTTTGAGTGGACAACGCGGGGGCTACACCTTC	CASSTPLSGQRGGYTF
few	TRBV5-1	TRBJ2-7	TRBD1	TGCGCCAGCAGCAGCGACAGGGAAGGTGTATACGAGCAGTACTTC	CASSSDREGVYEQYF
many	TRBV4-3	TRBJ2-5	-	TGCGCCAGCAGTCCGACCTCAAGGAAGGAGACCCAGTACTTC	CASSPTSRKETQYF
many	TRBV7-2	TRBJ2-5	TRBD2	TGTGCCAGCTCAGCGGGGGCAGAGGAGACCCAGTACTTC	CASSAGAEETQYF
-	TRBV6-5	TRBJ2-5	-	TGTGCCAGCAGACTATTGACAAAAAGAGAGACCCAGTACTTC	CASRLLTKRETQYF
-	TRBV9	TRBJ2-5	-	TGTGCCAGCAGCGTACAGGGGAGATGGGAGACCCAGTACTTC	CASSVQGRWETQYF
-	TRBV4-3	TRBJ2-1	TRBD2	TGCGCCAGCAGCCAAGATTGGGGCGGGGGAGGCAATGAGCAGTTCTTC	CASSQDWGGGGNEQFF
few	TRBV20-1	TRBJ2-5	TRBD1	TGCAGTGCTAGAGATCAACAGGGGCTCGAGACCCAGTACTTC	CSARDQQGLETQYF
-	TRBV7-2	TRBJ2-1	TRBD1	TGTGCCAGCAGCCCCTGGACAGGGAATGAGCAGTTCTTC	CASSPWTGNEQFF
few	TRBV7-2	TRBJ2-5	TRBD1	TGTGCCAGCAACAGGGGCGAGGAGACCCAGTACTTC	CASNRGEETQYF
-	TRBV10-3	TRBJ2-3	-	TGTGCCATCAGTGAGTCGCACCCAGGGGATACGCAGTACTTT	CAISESHPGDTQYF
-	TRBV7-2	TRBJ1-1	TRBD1	TGTGCCAGCAGCTTGGACAGGGTCGGGACGAACACTGAAGCTTTCTTT	CASSLDRVGTNTEAFF
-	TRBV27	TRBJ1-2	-	TGTGCCAGTCGGCTCAGGGATAACTATGGCTACACCTTC	CASRLRDNYGYTF
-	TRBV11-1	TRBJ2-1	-	TGTACCAGCAGCATGGGGGCAGGGCCGTTCTCCTACAATGAGCAGTTCTTC	CTSSMGAGPFSYNEQFF
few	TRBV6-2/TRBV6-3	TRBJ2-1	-	TGTGCCAGCAGAACCGGAGCACGCCGGCAGTTCTTC	CASRTGARRQFF
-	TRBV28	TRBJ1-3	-	TGTGCCAGCAGCGGGACCCTGGGGAACACCATATATTTT	CASSGTLGNTIYF
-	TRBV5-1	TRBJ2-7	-	TGCGCCAGCAGCCCGACAGACGGCGAGCAGTACTTC	CASSPTDGEQYF
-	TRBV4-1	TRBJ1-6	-	TGCGCCAGCAGCCAAGACGGGGCAGGCCGGGCATCACCCCTCCACTTT	CASSQDGAGRASPLHF
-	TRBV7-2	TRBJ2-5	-	TGTGCCAGCAGCTACGCCCCTCGGTCAAGAGAGACCCAGTACTTC	CASSYAPRSRETQYF
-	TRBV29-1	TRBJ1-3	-	TGCAGCGTTGGAACCGGGACCGTGGGTAACACCATATATTTT	CSVGTGTVGNTIYF
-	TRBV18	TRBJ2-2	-	TGTGCCAGCCGAAACGCCGCTACCGGGGAGCTGTTTTTT	CASRNAATGELFF
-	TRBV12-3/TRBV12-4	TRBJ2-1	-	TGTGCCAGCAGTTTATACTGGTACAATGAGCAGTTCTTC	CASSLYWYNEQFF
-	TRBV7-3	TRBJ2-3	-	TGTGCCAGCAGCTTAACCCGGGAGACAGATACGCAGTATTTT	CASSLTRETDTQYF
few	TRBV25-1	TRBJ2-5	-	TGTGCCACTCTTCCTGGGACGGAGAGAATCGGGGAGACCCAGTACTTC	CATLPGTERIGETQYF
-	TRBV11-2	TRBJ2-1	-	TGTGCCAGCAGCTCCCAACGGAATGAGCAGTTCTTC	CASSSQRNEQFF